One TCR beta chain is described in this entry. This sample's TCRbeta library carried unique molecular identifier barcodes. TCRdb fed the PCR reads into MiXCR, producing one record per CDR3 protein. Of roughly 490,000 distinct CDR3 sequences detected, roughly 10% appear once; the ten largest clones hold around 13%. Trimming shortened V by 5 bases and J by 6 bases, and 16 bases separated the two germline ends. The CDR3 length is 14 residues. The germline V gene has CDR1 SGHTA and CDR2 FQGNSA. The sample originates from a study of T-cell reconstitution after alpha-beta-depleted transplantation in children.

The source material was PBMCs, mostly from graft donor cells, sampled 180 days after TCRalphabeta/CD19-depleted stem cell transplant. This chain uses TRBV7-2 with TRBJ1-2; no firm D call. This sequence originates from a female patient aged 2-15 years who had a stem cell transplant for aplastic anemia, so the T cells may come from the graft donor. This chain's CDR3 is CASSHRWRPDGYTF. CDR3 bases: TGTGCCAGCAGCCATAGGTGGCGGCCAGATGGCTACACCTTC.